This T cell receptor beta chain was documented in a study of metastatic and nonmetastatic thyroid tumors. The overall study: Where malignant and benign thyroid patients were concerned, repertoires were compared across blood and tumor or nodule tissue. Study conclusions and caveats: When malignant thyroid tumors were compared with benign nodules, TCR beta diversity was reportedly significantly higher in the malignant tumors. This held in both blood and tumor samples.

MiXCR re-clonotyped the PCR reads for TCRdb. Altogether 20,000 to 25,000 clones are present, around 14% being singletons, with the ten largest covering under 20%. The germline CDR1 and CDR2 sequences are MNHNS and SASEGT. V trimming: 8 bases; J trimming: 6 bases; junction bases outside the gene matches: 10. CDR3 length: 15 residues. Not a single patient had been given any form of treatment at any point before undergoing thyroid surgery. This clone was found many times. Its antigen is unidentified. Material for sequencing was blood. This receptor was obtained from a female donor with papillary thyroid cancer or a benign thyroid nodule (not recorded which). Some clones in this sample may be carry-over from other donors' samples. The chain recombines TRBV6-1 with TRBJ2-2, with 9 bases aligning to TRBD2. The CDR3 loop is CASLMGAGGPGELFF. DNA for the CDR3: TGTGCCAGCCTAATGGGGGCGGGAGGGCCCGGGGAGCTGTTTTTT.